This TCR beta chain stems from a study of T cell clones after liver transplantation. Looked up from germline, CDR1 is KGHSH and CDR2 is LQKENI. The CDR3 has 15 residues. Unmatched junction bases numbered 3, after V lost 4 bases and J lost 0 bases. Profiling relied on immunoSEQ multiplex PCR, and the TCRdb table lists in-frame clones only, not all of them. The sample consists of about 120,000 clones, over 75% of them appearing once. Sequencing was performed on CD4+ T cells from blood, taken 12 months after liver transplant. The chain carries TRBV18 and TRBJ1-5, with TRBD1 matching 7 bases. The clonotype was recovered from a human patient who received a liver transplant. The graft donor may have contributed some T cells. CDR3 nucleotide sequence: TGTGCCAGCTCACTGGGACAGCTTAGCAATCAGCCCCAGCATTTT. Amino acids: CASSLGQLSNQPQHF.